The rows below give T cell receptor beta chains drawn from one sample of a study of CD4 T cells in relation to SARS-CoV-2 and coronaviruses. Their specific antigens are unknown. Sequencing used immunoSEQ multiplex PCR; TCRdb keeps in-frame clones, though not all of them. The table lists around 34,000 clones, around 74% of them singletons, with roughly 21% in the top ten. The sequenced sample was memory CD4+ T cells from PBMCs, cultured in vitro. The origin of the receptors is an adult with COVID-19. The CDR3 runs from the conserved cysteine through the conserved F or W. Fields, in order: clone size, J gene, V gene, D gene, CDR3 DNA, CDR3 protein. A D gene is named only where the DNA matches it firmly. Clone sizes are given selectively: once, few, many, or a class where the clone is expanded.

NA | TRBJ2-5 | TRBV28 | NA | TGTGCCAGCAGTTTATGGGGGCAAGAGACCCAGTACTTC | CASSLWGQETQYF
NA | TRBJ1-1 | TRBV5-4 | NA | TGTGCCAGCAGCTTGGCAGGGATCAACACTGAAGCTTTCTTT | CASSLAGINTEAFF
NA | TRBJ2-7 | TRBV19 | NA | TGTGCCAGTAGTATGAGAAACGATCACTCCTACGAGCAGTACTTC | CASSMRNDHSYEQYF
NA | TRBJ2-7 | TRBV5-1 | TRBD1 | TGCGCCAGCAGGAGGGACAGCCCCTACGAGCAGTACTTC | CASRRDSPYEQYF
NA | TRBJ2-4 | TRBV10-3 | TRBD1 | TGTGCCATCTCTGACAGGGAGAGAACAGAAGCCAAAAACATTCAGTACTTC | CAISDRERTEAKNIQYF
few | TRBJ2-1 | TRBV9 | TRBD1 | TGTGCCAGCAGCGTTAGACAGGGTCTGGGGAGTGAGCAGTTCTTC | CASSVRQGLGSEQFF
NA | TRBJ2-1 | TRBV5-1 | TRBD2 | TGCGCCAGCAGCCCTGGTATCGGACTAGCGGGTGGAAATGAGCAGTTCTTC | CASSPGIGLAGGNEQFF
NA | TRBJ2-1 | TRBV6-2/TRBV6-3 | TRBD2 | TGTGCCAGCAGTTACTCAACTAGCGGTGAGCAGTTCTTC | CASSYSTSGEQFF
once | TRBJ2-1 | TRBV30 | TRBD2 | TGTGCCTCTGCGAGCGGGGACTCCTACAATGAGCAGTTCTTC | CASASGDSYNEQFF
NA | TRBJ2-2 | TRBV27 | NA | TGTGCCAGCAGTTTATCGAATACAGGGACCGGGGAGCTGTTTTTT | CASSLSNTGTGELFF
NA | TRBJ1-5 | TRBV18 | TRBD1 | TGTGCCAGCTCAGGGACAGGGAACAATCAGCCCCAGCATTTT | CASSGTGNNQPQHF
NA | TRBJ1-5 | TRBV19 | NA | TGTGCCAGTAGTGGTGGACACCCTAGCAATCAGCCCCAGCATTTT | CASSGGHPSNQPQHF
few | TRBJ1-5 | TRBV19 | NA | TGTGCCAGTAGTATGGGGCTATCTCAGCCCCAGCATTTT | CASSMGLSQPQHF
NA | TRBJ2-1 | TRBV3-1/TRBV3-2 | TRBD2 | TGTGCCAGCAGCCCCTACGGGGCGGTAGCGGGAGTGTACAATGAGCAGTTCTTC | CASSPYGAVAGVYNEQFF
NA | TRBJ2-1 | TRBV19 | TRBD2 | TGTGCCAGTAGTATTACGCCCGGACTAGCGGGAGTCAATGAGCAGTTCTTC | CASSITPGLAGVNEQFF
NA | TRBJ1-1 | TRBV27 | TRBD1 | TGTGCCAGCAGTCTAACGGACAGGGCTAATGAAGCTTTCTTT | CASSLTDRANEAFF
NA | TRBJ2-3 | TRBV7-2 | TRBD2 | TGTGCCAGCAGCTACACGTTAGCGGGCGGGGATACGCAGTATTTT | CASSYTLAGGDTQYF
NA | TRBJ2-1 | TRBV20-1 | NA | TGCAGTGCTAGTTGGATAATTGAGCAGTTCTTC | CSASWIIEQFF
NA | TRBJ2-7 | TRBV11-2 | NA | TGTGCCAGCAGTCACATCTACGAGCAGTACTTC | CASSHIYEQYF
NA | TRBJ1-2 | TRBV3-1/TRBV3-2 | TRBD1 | TGTGCCAGCAGCCAAGCCGGGACAGGGCCTGGCTACACCTTC | CASSQAGTGPGYTF
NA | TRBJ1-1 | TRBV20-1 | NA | TGCAGTGCTAGTGGGGGGATTAACACTGAAGCTTTCTTT | CSASGGINTEAFF
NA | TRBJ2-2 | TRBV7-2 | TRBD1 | TGTGCCAGCAGCCCAGGAAGGGACAGGGGCACCGGGGAGCTGTTTTTT | CASSPGRDRGTGELFF
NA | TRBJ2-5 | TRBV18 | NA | TGTGCCAGCTCACCGAGCGCCGTGGAGACCCAGTACTTC | CASSPSAVETQYF
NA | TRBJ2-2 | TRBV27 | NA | TGTGCCAGCAGTTCTTGGCAGTCTCATACCGGGGAGCTGTTTTTT | CASSSWQSHTGELFF
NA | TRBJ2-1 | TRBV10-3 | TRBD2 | TGTGCCATCAGTACTAGCGGGAGAGAGAATGAGCAGTTCTTC | CAISTSGRENEQFF
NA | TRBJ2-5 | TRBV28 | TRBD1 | TGTGCCAGCAGTCCAGGGGGCCCCCAAGAGACCCAGTACTTC | CASSPGGPQETQYF
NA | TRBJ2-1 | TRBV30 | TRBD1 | TGTGCCTGGAGTCTGGGGGACAGGGGATCGGAGTTCTTC | CAWSLGDRGSEFF
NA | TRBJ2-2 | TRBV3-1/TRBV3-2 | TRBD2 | TGTGCCAGCAGAGTAGCGGGAGGGCCTGGGGAGCTGTTTTTT | CASRVAGGPGELFF
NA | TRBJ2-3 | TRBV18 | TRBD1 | TGTGCCAGCTCACCTGGGACAGCCAGCACAGATACGCAGTATTTT | CASSPGTASTDTQYF
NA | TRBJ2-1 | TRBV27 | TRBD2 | TGTGCCAGCAGTCCGCGACTAGCGGCGTACAATGAGCAGTTCTTC | CASSPRLAAYNEQFF
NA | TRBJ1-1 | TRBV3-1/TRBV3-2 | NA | TGTGCCAGCAGGACCACACAAACCCGGAACACTGAAGCTTTCTTT | CASRTTQTRNTEAFF
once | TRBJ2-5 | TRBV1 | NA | TGCACCAGCAGCCTTTTTCCCGGGAGCGGTTGGAAGACCCAGTACTTC | CTSSLFPGSGWKTQYF
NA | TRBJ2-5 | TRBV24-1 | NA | TGTGCCACCAGTGACCTTACCAGAGGCAGCGAGACCCAGTACTTC | CATSDLTRGSETQYF
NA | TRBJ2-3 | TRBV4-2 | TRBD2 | TGTGCCAGCAACCTAGACCCCGGGCAGCGGGAGTACGGCACAGATACGCAGTATTTT | CASNLDPGQREYGTDTQYF
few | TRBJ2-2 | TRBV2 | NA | TGTGCCAGCAGCGGACTATCGAACACCGGGGAGCTGTTTTTT | CASSGLSNTGELFF
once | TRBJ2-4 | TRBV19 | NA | TGTGCCAGTAGTACAGAAGCCAAAAACATTCAGTACTTC | CASSTEAKNIQYF
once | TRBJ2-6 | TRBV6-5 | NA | TGTGCCAACAAACCCTATGGGGCTGGGGCCAACGTCCTGACTTTC | CANKPYGAGANVLTF
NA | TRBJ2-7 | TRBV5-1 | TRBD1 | TGCGCCAGCAGCCCGGGGACAGGGGGCGTCTACGAGCAGTACTTC | CASSPGTGGVYEQYF
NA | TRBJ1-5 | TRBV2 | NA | TGTGCCAGCAGTGGGCGGGGAAATCAGCCCCAGCATTTT | CASSGRGNQPQHF
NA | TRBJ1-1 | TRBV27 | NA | TGTGCCAGCAGTAAACAGGGAGGACGGACTGAAGCTTTCTTT | CASSKQGGRTEAFF
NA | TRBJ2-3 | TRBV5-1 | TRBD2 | TGCGCCAGCAGCTTAGGCCTAGCGGGAGTAGGGGGCACAGATACGCAGTATTTT | CASSLGLAGVGGTDTQYF
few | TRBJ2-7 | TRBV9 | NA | TGTGCCAGCAGCGTCACAGACTTCTACGAGCAGTACTTC | CASSVTDFYEQYF
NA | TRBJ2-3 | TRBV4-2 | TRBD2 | TGTGCCAGCAGCCAAGATAACCCGGGGGGGGGCACAGATACGCAGTATTTT | CASSQDNPGGGTDTQYF
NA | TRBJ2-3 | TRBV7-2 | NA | TGTGCCAGCAGCTTAGAGGACAGAGAAACAGATACGCAGTATTTT | CASSLEDRETDTQYF
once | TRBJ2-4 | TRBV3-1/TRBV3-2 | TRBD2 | TGTGCCAGCAGCCAAGAATGGGGGAGGGCCGGAGGCGGCATTCAGTACTTC | CASSQEWGRAGGGIQYF